The clone carrying this T cell receptor (beta chain) appeared a single time. Antigen: not known. This sample stems from a study of T cell responses to AZD1222 COVID-19 vaccine. Study-wide results and caveats: Samples come after the peak T cell response, not at day 14. Across the whole spike, CD4 TCRs peaked at regions 160-218 and 743-854. Per reports, nearly half of all spike-specific TCRs target regions that are unmutated in variants.

Germline V gene sequence: CDR1 GTSNPN, CDR2 SVGIG (reference sequence). V was cut by 3 bases and J by 4 bases, with 15 bases left in between. The CDR3 length is 14 residues. The repertoire was sequenced with immunoSEQ multiplex PCR; TCRdb's copy has only in-frame clones and lacks some. The repertoire has fewer than 250,000 clones, approximately 94% of them found once; the top ten carry around 1%. The sequence was obtained from an adult in good health. The genes are TRBV30 and TRBJ1-1; D perhaps matches TRBD1 (5 bases). This sample comprised peripheral blood, obtained on day 0 of MenACWY control vaccination. CDR3 nucleotide sequence: TGTGCCTGGAGAGGGACTTCGTGGGGCACTGAAGCTTTCTTT. This codes for CAWRGTSWGTEAFF.